This T cell receptor (beta chain) derives from a study of cytomegalovirus exposure and HLA in healthy donors. Overall study findings and caveats: The classifier reportedly diagnosed cytomegalovirus status with high specificity and sensitivity.

On this clone itself: The antigen is not known.

This table comes from immunoSEQ multiplex PCR, and its TCRdb copy is limited to in-frame clones, with some not included. This table holds some 330,000 clones, around 86% found once. The clonotype was recovered from a woman between 18 and 29 years old in good health and CMV-seronegative. The sequenced sample was PBMCs.

The CDR3 sequence is CASSLDPGGTQYF. The DNA of the CDR3 is TGTGCCAGCAGCTTAGATCCGGGAGGTACGCAGTATTTT. The rearrangement links TRBV7-2 to TRBJ2-3; 7 nucleotides agree with TRBD2. The ends lost 1 base at V and 8 bases at J; junction bases unmatched: 3. The CDR3 length is 13 residues. Germline V CDR1 and CDR2: SGHTA, FQGNSA.